The rows below give T cell receptor beta chains drawn from one sample of a study of PD-1 blockade in classical Hodgkin lymphoma. Using immunoSEQ multiplex PCR, the repertoire was profiled, and TCRdb retains in-frame clones only, with some absent. The sample yields 85,000 to 90,000 clones, about nine tenths seen once. The sequencing here drew on peripheral blood mononuclear cells (PBMCs), taken before the fourth cycle of nivolumab. The receptors here all came from a human donor with classical Hodgkin lymphoma. Each CDR3 is given with its conserved first and last residue. The order of the fields is CDR3 DNA, CDR3 protein, J gene, CDR3 length, D gene, clone size, V gene. D genes are given only for firm matches. Rows give clone size only sometimes, using once, few, many, or a class for an expanded clone.

DNA: TGTGCCTGGGAGGGACAGGGTGATCAGCCCCAGCATTTT; CDR3: CAWEGQGDQPQHF; J: TRBJ1-5; length: 13; D: TRBD1; size: .; V: TRBV30
DNA: TGTGCCAGCAGCCAATTTCTGACAGGGACAGTCTATGGCTACACCTTC; CDR3: CASSQFLTGTVYGYTF; J: TRBJ1-2; length: 16; D: TRBD1; size: few; V: TRBV4-2
DNA: TGCGCCAGCAGCTTGTGGGGACAGGGAAACACTGAAGCTTTCTTT; CDR3: CASSLWGQGNTEAFF; J: TRBJ1-1; length: 15; D: TRBD1; size: .; V: TRBV5-1
DNA: TGTGCCAGCAGTTCCATCACAGATACGCAGTATTTT; CDR3: CASSSITDTQYF; J: TRBJ2-3; length: 12; D: .; size: once; V: TRBV28
DNA: TGCAGCGCCGGGACAGGGAAAAACATTCAGTACTTC; CDR3: CSAGTGKNIQYF; J: TRBJ2-4; length: 12; D: TRBD1; size: .; V: TRBV29-1
DNA: TGTGCCAGCAGTGCCGACAGGGTGCGCGCAGATACGCAGTATTTT; CDR3: CASSADRVRADTQYF; J: TRBJ2-3; length: 15; D: TRBD1; size: .; V: TRBV6-1
DNA: TGCGCCAGCAGCTTGGTTGGCGGGGTGTACAATGAGCAGTTCTTC; CDR3: CASSLVGGVYNEQFF; J: TRBJ2-1; length: 15; D: .; size: .; V: TRBV5-1
DNA: TGTGCCAGCAGCTTGGCAACCACAGAGTCACCCCTCCACTTT; CDR3: CASSLATTESPLHF; J: TRBJ1-6; length: 14; D: .; size: .; V: TRBV5-4
DNA: TGTGCCAGTAGTCCTCTGGACAGGAAGAACACCGGGGAGCTGTTTTTT; CDR3: CASSPLDRKNTGELFF; J: TRBJ2-2; length: 16; D: TRBD1; size: .; V: TRBV19
DNA: TGTGCCAGCAGCTTTGACAGGGGAATGAACCCTGAAGCTTTCTTT; CDR3: CASSFDRGMNPEAFF; J: TRBJ1-1; length: 15; D: TRBD1; size: .; V: TRBV11-2
DNA: TGTGCCAGTAGTACCACAGGGGCCCCCTACAATGAGCAGTTCTTC; CDR3: CASSTTGAPYNEQFF; J: TRBJ2-1; length: 15; D: TRBD1; size: .; V: TRBV19
DNA: TGTGCCTGGCGCCGTTCCTGGGACCAAGAGACCCAGTACTTC; CDR3: CAWRRSWDQETQYF; J: TRBJ2-5; length: 14; D: .; size: .; V: TRBV30
DNA: TGTGCCTGGAGCCCTGGATGGCCTTCCTACGAGCAGTACTTC; CDR3: CAWSPGWPSYEQYF; J: TRBJ2-7; length: 14; D: .; size: .; V: TRBV30
DNA: TGTGCCAGCAGCTTCGGTTTTCCTCCATCCCCCTCCTACGAGCAGTACTTC; CDR3: CASSFGFPPSPSYEQYF; J: TRBJ2-7; length: 17; D: .; size: .; V: TRBV5-6
DNA: TGTGCCAGCAGCCCCCTGCGCTCCTACAATGAGCAGTTCTTC; CDR3: CASSPLRSYNEQFF; J: TRBJ2-1; length: 14; D: .; size: .; V: TRBV28
DNA: TGTGCCAGCAAGGACCCCTTAGGCTACGAGCAGTACTTC; CDR3: CASKDPLGYEQYF; J: TRBJ2-7; length: 13; D: .; size: .; V: TRBV4-2
DNA: TGTGCCAGCAGTTTAAAGGGGGGGACTGAAGCTTTCTTT; CDR3: CASSLKGGTEAFF; J: TRBJ1-1; length: 13; D: .; size: few; V: TRBV27
DNA: TGTGCCAGCATGGAGGGTTCATCCACAGATACGCAGTATTTT; CDR3: CASMEGSSTDTQYF; J: TRBJ2-3; length: 14; D: .; size: .; V: TRBV27
DNA: TGTGCCATCAGTGAAAATACAGGGTCGGGTGAGCAGTTCTTC; CDR3: CAISENTGSGEQFF; J: TRBJ2-1; length: 14; D: .; size: .; V: TRBV10-3
DNA: TGTGCCAGCAGTTATACGGGGCGATCCTACAATGAGCAGTTCTTC; CDR3: CASSYTGRSYNEQFF; J: TRBJ2-1; length: 15; D: .; size: once; V: TRBV6-5
DNA: TGTGCCAGCAGCTTAGGCCAGTCCTTAGCAGATACGCAGTATTTT; CDR3: CASSLGQSLADTQYF; J: TRBJ2-3; length: 15; D: .; size: once; V: TRBV11-2
DNA: TGTGCCAGCAGTTACGGACAGGGCTCTCAGCCCCAGCATTTT; CDR3: CASSYGQGSQPQHF; J: TRBJ1-5; length: 14; D: TRBD1; size: .; V: TRBV6-6
DNA: TGTGCCAGCAGCCCAAATTATAGCAATCAGCCCCAGCATTTT; CDR3: CASSPNYSNQPQHF; J: TRBJ1-5; length: 14; D: .; size: .; V: TRBV14
DNA: TGTGCCAGCTCAACAGGTGTGAACACTGAAGCTTTCTTT; CDR3: CASSTGVNTEAFF; J: TRBJ1-1; length: 13; D: .; size: .; V: TRBV18
DNA: TGTGCCAGCAGCAAGGACCGGAACACTGAAGCTTTCTTT; CDR3: CASSKDRNTEAFF; J: TRBJ1-1; length: 13; D: .; size: .; V: TRBV11-3
DNA: TGTGCCAGCAGCTTAGCCGTCCTCAAGCCCCTCCACTTT; CDR3: CASSLAVLKPLHF; J: TRBJ1-6; length: 13; D: .; size: .; V: TRBV7-2
DNA: TGTGCCAGCAGCCCGGGACAGGTTAACTATGGCTACACCTTC; CDR3: CASSPGQVNYGYTF; J: TRBJ1-2; length: 14; D: TRBD1; size: .; V: TRBV7-2
DNA: TGTGCCAGCTCAACAGGGGCAGCTGGAAACACCATATATTTT; CDR3: CASSTGAAGNTIYF; J: TRBJ1-3; length: 14; D: TRBD1; size: .; V: TRBV7-3
DNA: TGTGCCAGCAGTTATATAGGGGCTAGCGGGGGGGGCTACAATGAGCAGTTCTTC; CDR3: CASSYIGASGGGYNEQFF; J: TRBJ2-1; length: 18; D: TRBD2; size: .; V: TRBV28
DNA: TGTGCCAGCAGTCCACAGCCCGTTGAAGGCTATGGCTACACCTTC; CDR3: CASSPQPVEGYGYTF; J: TRBJ1-2; length: 15; D: .; size: .; V: TRBV6-4
DNA: TGTGCCAGCTCACCAACCGGGACAGCACTAAGCACAGATACGCAGTATTTT; CDR3: CASSPTGTALSTDTQYF; J: TRBJ2-3; length: 17; D: TRBD1; size: .; V: TRBV18
DNA: TGTGCCAGCAGTGACTCAAGGCAGGGGACCTACAATGAGCAGTTCTTC; CDR3: CASSDSRQGTYNEQFF; J: TRBJ2-1; length: 16; D: .; size: .; V: TRBV6-4
DNA: TGTGCCAGCAGCCAAACCCTCGCGGTCCGGTTTTACGAGCAGTACTTC; CDR3: CASSQTLAVRFYEQYF; J: TRBJ2-7; length: 16; D: .; size: .; V: TRBV14
DNA: TGTGCCAGCAGCGTAGGGTCGACGGATTACGAGCAGTACTTC; CDR3: CASSVGSTDYEQYF; J: TRBJ2-7; length: 14; D: .; size: .; V: TRBV9
DNA: TGTGCCTGGAGTATCAGCGGGGGCACAGATACGCAGTATTTT; CDR3: CAWSISGGTDTQYF; J: TRBJ2-3; length: 14; D: TRBD2; size: .; V: TRBV30
DNA: TGTGCCAGTAGCCCCGGGAATATCAATGAGCAGTTCTTC; CDR3: CASSPGNINEQFF; J: TRBJ2-1; length: 13; D: .; size: .; V: TRBV19
DNA: TGTGCCAGCAGCTTGGTCGGCAGAGGATCGGCTGAAGCTTTCTTT; CDR3: CASSLVGRGSAEAFF; J: TRBJ1-1; length: 15; D: .; size: .; V: TRBV5-6
DNA: TGCGCCAGACCGACTAGCACTAAAAACATTCAGTACTTC; CDR3: CARPTSTKNIQYF; J: TRBJ2-4; length: 13; D: TRBD2; size: .; V: TRBV4-3
DNA: TGTGCCAGCAGCGTCGGGGGGCAGTGGGAGACCCAGTACTTC; CDR3: CASSVGGQWETQYF; J: TRBJ2-5; length: 14; D: .; size: .; V: TRBV9
DNA: TGTGCCAGCAGCTTAGTCTTTACAGGGAAAGAGACCCAGTACTTC; CDR3: CASSLVFTGKETQYF; J: TRBJ2-5; length: 15; D: .; size: .; V: TRBV7-2
DNA: TGTGCCAGCAGTTTTTTTGAAACGAATTATCAGCCCCAGCATTTT; CDR3: CASSFFETNYQPQHF; J: TRBJ1-5; length: 15; D: .; size: .; V: TRBV28
DNA: TGTGCCAGCGCCTCCGGGACAGAGAATCAGCCCCAGCATTTT; CDR3: CASASGTENQPQHF; J: TRBJ1-5; length: 14; D: TRBD1; size: .; V: TRBV4-2
DNA: TGTGCCATCAGTAACGCTGACATGAGGGGGCTTAACGAGCAGTACTTC; CDR3: CAISNADMRGLNEQYF; J: TRBJ2-7; length: 16; D: TRBD1; size: .; V: TRBV10-3